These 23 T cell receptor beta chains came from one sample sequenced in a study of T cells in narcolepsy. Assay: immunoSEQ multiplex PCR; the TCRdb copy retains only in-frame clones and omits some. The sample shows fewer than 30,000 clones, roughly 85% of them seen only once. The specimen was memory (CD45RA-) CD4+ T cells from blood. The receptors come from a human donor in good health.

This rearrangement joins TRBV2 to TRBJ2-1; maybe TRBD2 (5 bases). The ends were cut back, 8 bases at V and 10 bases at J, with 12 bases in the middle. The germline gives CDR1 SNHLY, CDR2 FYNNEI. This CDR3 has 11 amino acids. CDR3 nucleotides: TGTGCCAGCCAAGTGGCGGGCGAGCAGTTCTTC. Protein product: CASQVAGEQFF.

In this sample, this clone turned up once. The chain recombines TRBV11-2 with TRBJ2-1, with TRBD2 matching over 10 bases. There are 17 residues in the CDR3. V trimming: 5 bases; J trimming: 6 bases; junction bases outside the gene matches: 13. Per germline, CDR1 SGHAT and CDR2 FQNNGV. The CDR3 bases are TGTGCCAGCAGCCCAATAGCGGGAGGCGTGGGCTTCAATGAGCAGTTCTTC. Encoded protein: CASSPIAGGVGFNEQFF.

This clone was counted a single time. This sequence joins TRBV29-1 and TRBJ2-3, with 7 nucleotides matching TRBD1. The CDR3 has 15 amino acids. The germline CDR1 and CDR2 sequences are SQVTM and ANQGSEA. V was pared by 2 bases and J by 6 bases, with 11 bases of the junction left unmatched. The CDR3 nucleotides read TGCAGCGTTGAACTCCCGACAGGGAATTTGGATACGCAGTATTTT. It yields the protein CSVELPTGNLDTQYF.

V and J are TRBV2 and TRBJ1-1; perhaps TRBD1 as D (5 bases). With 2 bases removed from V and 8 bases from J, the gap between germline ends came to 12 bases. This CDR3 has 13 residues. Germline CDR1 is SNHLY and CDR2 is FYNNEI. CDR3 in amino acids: CASSEKGFREAFF. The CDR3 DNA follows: TGTGCCAGCAGTGAAAAGGGGTTTAGGGAAGCTTTCTTT.

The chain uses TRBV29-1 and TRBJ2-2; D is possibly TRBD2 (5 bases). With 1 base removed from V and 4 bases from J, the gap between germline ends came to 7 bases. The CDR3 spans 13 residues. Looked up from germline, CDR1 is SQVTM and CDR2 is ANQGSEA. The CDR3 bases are TGCAGCGTTGAAGCCGGACTCACCGGGGAGCTGTTTTTT. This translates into CSVEAGLTGELFF.

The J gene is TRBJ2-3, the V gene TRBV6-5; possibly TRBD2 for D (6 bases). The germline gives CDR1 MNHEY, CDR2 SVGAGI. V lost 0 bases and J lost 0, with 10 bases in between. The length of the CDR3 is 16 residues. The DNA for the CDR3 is TGTGCCAGCAGTTACTCCGGGGACTCCAGCACAGATACGCAGTATTTT. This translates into CASSYSGDSSTDTQYF.

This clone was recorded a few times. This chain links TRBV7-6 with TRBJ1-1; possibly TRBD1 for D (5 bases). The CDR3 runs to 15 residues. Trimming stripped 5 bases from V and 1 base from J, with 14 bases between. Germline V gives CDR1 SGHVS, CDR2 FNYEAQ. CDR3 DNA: TGTGCCAGCAGCGCGGGACCTCAGGGGAACACTGAAGCTTTCTTT. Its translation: CASSAGPQGNTEAFF.

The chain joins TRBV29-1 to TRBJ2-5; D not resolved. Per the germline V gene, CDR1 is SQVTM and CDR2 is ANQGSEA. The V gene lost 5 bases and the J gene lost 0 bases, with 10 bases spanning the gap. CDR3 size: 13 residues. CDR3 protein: CSVRARDQETQYF. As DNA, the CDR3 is TGCAGCGTTAGGGCACGAGACCAAGAGACCCAGTACTTC.

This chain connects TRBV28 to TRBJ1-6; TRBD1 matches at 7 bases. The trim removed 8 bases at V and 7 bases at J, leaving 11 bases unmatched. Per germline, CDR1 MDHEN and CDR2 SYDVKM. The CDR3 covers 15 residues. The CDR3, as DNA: TGTGCCAGCCTAATGACAGGGCGAGTAAATTCACCCCTCCACTTT. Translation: CASLMTGRVNSPLHF.

CDR3 loop: CASSQDMGGSYNEQFF. The CDR3 DNA reads TGCGCCAGCAGCCAAGATATGGGGGGCTCCTACAATGAGCAGTTCTTC. V and J are TRBV4-3 and TRBJ2-1, with D possibly being TRBD2 (6 bases). Trimming left V 0 bases short and J 0 bases short, with 9 bases between. There are 16 residues in the CDR3. Per the germline V gene, CDR1 is LGHNA and CDR2 is YSLEER.

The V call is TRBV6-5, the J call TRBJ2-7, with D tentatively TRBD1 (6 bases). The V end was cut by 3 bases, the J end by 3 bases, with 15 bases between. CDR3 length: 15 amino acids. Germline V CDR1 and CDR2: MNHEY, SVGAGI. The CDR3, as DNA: TGTGCCAGCAGTTATACCGGGACAAGAGTCTACGAGCAGTACTTC. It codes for CASSYTGTRVYEQYF.

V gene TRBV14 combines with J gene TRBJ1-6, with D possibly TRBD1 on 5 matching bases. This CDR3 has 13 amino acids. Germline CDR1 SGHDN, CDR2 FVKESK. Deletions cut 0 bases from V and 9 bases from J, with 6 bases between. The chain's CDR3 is CASSQDRASPLHF. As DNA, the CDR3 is TGTGCCAGCAGCCAAGACAGGGCTTCACCCCTCCACTTT.

The CDR3 spells CASSPAGVSLRAKNIQYF. The CDR3 coding sequence is TGTGCCAGCAGCCCAGCGGGAGTCTCTCTCCGTGCCAAAAACATTCAGTACTTC. This rearrangement joins TRBV28 to TRBJ2-4; 8 nucleotides match TRBD2. This CDR3 has 18 amino acids. Germline CDR1 MDHEN, CDR2 SYDVKM. Trimming at V came to 6 bases and at J to 1 base, leaving 14 bases not matched to a gene.

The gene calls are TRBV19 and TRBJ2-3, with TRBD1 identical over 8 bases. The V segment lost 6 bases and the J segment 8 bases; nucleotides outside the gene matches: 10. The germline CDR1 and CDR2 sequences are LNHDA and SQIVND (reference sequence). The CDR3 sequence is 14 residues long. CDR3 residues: CASRMDRARGTQYF. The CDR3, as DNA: TGTGCCAGTAGGATGGACAGGGCGAGGGGTACGCAGTATTTT.

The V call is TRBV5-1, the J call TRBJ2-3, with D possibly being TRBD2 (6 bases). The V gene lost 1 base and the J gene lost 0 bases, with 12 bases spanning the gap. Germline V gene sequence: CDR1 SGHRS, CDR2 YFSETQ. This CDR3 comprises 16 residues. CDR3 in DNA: TGCGCCAGCAGCTTGCGCGGGATTGTTAGCACAGATACGCAGTATTTT. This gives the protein CASSLRGIVSTDTQYF.

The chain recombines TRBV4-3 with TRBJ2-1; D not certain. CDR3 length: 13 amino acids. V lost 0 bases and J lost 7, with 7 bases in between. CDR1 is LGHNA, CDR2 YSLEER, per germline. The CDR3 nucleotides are TGCGCCAGCAGCCAAGATGGGTGGAATGAGCAGTTCTTC. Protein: CASSQDGWNEQFF.

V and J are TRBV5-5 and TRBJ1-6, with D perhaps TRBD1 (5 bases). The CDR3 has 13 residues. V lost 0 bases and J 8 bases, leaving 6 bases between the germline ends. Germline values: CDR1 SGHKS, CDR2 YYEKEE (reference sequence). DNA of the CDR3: TGTGCCAGCAGCTTGGAACAGGATTCACCCCTCCACTTT. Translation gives CASSLEQDSPLHF.

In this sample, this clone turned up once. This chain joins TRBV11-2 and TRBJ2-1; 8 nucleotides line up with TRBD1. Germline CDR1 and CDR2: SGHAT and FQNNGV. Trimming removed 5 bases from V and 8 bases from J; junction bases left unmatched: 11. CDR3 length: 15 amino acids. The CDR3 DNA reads TGTGCCAGCAGCCGACTGGACAGGGTCTTGGATGAGCAGTTCTTC. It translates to CASSRLDRVLDEQFF.

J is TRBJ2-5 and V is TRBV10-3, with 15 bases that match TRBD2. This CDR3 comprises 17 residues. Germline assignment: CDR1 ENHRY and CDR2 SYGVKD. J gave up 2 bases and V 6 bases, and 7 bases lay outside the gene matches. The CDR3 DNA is TGTGCCATCAGACCGGGACTAGCGGGAGGAAATCAAGAGACCCAGTACTTC. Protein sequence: CAIRPGLAGGNQETQYF.

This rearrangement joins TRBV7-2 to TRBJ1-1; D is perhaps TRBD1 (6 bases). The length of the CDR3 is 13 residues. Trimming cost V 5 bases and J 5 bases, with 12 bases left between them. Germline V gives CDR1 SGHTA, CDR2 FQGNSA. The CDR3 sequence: CASSISRGTEAFF. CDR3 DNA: TGTGCCAGCAGCATCTCTAGGGGGACTGAAGCTTTCTTT.

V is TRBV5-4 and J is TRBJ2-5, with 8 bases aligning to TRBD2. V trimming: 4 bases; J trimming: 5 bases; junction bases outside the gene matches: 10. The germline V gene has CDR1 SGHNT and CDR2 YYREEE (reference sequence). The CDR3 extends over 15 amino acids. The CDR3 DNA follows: TGTGCCAGCAGCCCAAGTGGCGGGAGGAGCGAGACCCAGTACTTC. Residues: CASSPSGGRSETQYF.

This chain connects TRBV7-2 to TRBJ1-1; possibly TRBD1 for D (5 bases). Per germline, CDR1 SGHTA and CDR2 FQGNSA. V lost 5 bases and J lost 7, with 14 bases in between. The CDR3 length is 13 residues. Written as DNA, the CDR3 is TGTGCCAGCAGCCCGGGACGGAGAAATGAAGCTTTCTTT. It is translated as CASSPGRRNEAFF.

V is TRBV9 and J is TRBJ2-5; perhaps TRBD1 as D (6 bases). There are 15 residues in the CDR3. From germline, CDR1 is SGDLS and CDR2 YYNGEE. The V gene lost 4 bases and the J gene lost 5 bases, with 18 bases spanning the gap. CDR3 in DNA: TGTGCCAGCAGCTTAGGCTGGCAGGGGCGGGAGACCCAGTACTTC. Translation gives CASSLGWQGRETQYF.